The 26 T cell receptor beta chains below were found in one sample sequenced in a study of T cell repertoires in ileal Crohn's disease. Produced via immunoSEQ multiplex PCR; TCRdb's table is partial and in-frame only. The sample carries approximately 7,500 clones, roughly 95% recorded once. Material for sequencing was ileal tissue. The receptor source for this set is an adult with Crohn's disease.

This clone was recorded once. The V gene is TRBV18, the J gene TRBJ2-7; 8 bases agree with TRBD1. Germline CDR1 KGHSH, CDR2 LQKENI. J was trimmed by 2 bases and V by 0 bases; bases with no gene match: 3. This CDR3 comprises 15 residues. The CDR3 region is CASSPPGQAAYEQYF. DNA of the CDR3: TGTGCCAGCTCACCACCGGGACAGGCGGCCTACGAGCAGTACTTC.

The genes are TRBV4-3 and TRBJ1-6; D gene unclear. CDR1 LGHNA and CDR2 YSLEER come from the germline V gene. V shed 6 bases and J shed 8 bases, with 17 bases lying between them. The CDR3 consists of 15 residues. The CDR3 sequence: CASSRNGVADSPLHF. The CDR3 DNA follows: TGCGCCAGCAGTCGGAACGGGGTGGCGGATTCACCCCTCCACTTT.

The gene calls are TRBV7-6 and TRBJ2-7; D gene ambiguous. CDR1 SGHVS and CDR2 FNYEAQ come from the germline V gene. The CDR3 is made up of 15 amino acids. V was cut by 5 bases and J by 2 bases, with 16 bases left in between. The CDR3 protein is CASSLRRSGPYEQYF. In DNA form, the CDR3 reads TGTGCCAGCAGCCTCCGTCGTTCGGGTCCCTACGAGCAGTACTTC.

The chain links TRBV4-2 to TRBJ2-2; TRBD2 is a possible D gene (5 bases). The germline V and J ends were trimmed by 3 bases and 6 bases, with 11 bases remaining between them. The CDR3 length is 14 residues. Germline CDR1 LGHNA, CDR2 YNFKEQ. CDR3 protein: CASSHSGLSGELFF. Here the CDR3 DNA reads TGTGCCAGCAGCCATTCTGGACTCTCCGGGGAGCTGTTTTTT.

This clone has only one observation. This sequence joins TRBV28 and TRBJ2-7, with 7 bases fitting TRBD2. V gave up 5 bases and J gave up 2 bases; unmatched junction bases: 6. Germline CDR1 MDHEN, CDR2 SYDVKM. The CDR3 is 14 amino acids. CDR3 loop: CASSPPGGTYEQYF. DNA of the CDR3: TGTGCCAGCAGTCCCCCGGGAGGCACCTACGAGCAGTACTTC. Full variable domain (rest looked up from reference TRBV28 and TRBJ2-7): DVKVTQSSRYLVKRTGEKVFLECVQDMDHENMFWYRQDPGLGLRLIYFSYDVKMKEKGDIPEGYSVSREKKERFSLILESASTNQTSMYLCASSPPGGTYEQYFGPGTRLTVT.

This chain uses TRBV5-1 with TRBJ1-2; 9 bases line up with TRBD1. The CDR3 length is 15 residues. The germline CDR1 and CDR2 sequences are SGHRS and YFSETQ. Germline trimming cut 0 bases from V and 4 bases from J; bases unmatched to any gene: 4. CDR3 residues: CASSLAGQGVYGYTF. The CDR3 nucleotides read TGCGCCAGCAGCTTGGCGGGACAGGGAGTCTATGGCTACACCTTC. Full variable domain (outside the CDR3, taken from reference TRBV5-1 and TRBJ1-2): KAGVTQTPRYLIKTRGQQVTLSCSPISGHRSVSWYQQTPGQGLQFLFEYFSETQRNKGNFPGRFSGRQFSNSRSEMNVSTLELGDSALYLCASSLAGQGVYGYTFGSGTRLTVV.

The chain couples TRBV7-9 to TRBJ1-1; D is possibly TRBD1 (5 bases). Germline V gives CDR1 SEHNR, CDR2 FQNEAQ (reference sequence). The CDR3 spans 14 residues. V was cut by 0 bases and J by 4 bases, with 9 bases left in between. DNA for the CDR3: TGTGCCAGCAGCTTAGCACGCGACAGCACTGAAGCTTTCTTT. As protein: CASSLARDSTEAFF.

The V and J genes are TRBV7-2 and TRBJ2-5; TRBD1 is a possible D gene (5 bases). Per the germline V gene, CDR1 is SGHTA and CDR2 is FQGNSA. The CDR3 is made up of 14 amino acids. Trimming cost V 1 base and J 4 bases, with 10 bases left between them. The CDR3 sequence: CASSLGRQGETQYF. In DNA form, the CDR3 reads TGTGCCAGCAGCTTAGGTCGTCAGGGAGAGACCCAGTACTTC.

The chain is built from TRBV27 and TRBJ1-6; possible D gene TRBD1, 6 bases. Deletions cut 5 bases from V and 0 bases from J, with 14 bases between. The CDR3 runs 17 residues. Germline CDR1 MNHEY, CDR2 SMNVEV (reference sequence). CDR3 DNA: TGTGCCAGCAGTAGACAGGCAACTTACTCCTATAATTCACCCCTCCACTTT. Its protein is CASSRQATYSYNSPLHF.

As DNA, the CDR3 is TGTGCCAGCAGCTTAGCGGGGGCATACCCCAATGAGCAGTTCTTC. Its translation: CASSLAGAYPNEQFF. The J gene is TRBJ2-1, the V gene TRBV7-3; possibly TRBD2 for D (7 bases). The CDR3 spans 15 residues. CDR1 and CDR2 from the germline V gene are SGHTA and FQGTGA. With 2 bases removed from V and 6 bases from J, the gap between germline ends came to 14 bases. The full variable domain, completed using reference TRBV7-3 and TRBJ2-1, is GAGVSQTPSNKVTEKGKYVELRCDPISGHTALYWYRQSLGQGPEFLIYFQGTGAADDSGLPNDRFFAVRPEGSVSTLKIQRTERGDSAVYLCASSLAGAYPNEQFFGPGTRLTVL.

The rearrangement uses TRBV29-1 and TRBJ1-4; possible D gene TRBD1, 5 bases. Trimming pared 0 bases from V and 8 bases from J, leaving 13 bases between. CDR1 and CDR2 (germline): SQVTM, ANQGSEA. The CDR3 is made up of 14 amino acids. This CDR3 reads CSVEDPGFGEKLFF. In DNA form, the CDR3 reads TGCAGCGTTGAAGATCCAGGGTTTGGGGAAAAACTGTTTTTT. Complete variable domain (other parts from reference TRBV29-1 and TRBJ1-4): SAVISQKPSRDICQRGTSLTIQCQVDSQVTMMFWYRQQPGQSLTLIATANQGSEATYESGFVIDKFPISRPNLTFSTLTVSNMSPEDSSIYLCSVEDPGFGEKLFFGSGTQLSVL.

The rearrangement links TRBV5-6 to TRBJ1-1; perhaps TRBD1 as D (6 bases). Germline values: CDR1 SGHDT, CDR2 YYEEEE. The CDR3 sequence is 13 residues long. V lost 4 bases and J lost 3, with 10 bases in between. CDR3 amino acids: CASSTGQYTEAFF. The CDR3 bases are TGTGCCAGCAGCACCGGACAGTACACTGAAGCTTTCTTT.

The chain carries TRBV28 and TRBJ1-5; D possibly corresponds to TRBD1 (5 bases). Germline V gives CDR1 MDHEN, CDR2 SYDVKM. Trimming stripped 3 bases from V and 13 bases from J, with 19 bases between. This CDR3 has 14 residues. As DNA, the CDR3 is TGTGCCAGCAGTTTGGTGGGGGGTCCCCTTCGGCAGCATTTT. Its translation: CASSLVGGPLRQHF.

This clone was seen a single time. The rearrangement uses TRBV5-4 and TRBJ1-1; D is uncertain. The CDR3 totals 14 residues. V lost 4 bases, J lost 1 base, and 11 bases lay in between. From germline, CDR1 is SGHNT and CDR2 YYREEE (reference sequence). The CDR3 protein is CASSTELTNTEAFF. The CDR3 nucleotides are TGTGCCAGCAGCACGGAGCTAACGAACACTGAAGCTTTCTTT.

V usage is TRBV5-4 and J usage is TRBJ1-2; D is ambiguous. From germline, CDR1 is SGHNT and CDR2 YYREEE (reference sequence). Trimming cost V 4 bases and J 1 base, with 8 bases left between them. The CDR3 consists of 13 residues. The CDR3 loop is CASSPTVNYGYTF. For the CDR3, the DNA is TGTGCCAGCAGCCCAACGGTTAACTATGGCTACACCTTC.

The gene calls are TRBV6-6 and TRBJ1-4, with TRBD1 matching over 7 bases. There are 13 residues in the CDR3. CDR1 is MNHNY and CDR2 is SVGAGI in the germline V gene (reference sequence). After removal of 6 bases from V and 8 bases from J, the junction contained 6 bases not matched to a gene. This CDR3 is CASRGQLGEKLFF. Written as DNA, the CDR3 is TGTGCCAGCAGGGGACAGTTGGGGGAAAAACTGTTTTTT.

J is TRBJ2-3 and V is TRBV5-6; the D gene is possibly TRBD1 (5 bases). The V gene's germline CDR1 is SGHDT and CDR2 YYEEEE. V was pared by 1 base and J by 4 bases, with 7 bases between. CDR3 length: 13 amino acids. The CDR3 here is CASSLQGPDTQYF. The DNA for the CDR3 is TGTGCCAGCAGCTTGCAGGGTCCAGATACGCAGTATTTT.

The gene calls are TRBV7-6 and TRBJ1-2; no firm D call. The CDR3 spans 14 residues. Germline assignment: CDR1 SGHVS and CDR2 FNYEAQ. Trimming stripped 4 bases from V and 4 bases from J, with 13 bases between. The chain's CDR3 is CASSSDHTSYGYTF. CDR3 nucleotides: TGTGCCAGCAGCTCAGATCACACGTCCTATGGCTACACCTTC. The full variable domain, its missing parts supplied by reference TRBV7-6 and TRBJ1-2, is GAGVSQSPRYKVTKRGQDVALRCDPISGHVSLYWYRQALGQGPEFLTYFNYEAQQDKSGLPNDRFSAERPEGSISTLTIQRTEQRDSAMYRCASSSDHTSYGYTFGSGTRLTVV.

The CDR3 protein is CASSEERGYTF. The CDR3 DNA reads TGTGCCAGCAGTGAAGAGAGAGGCTACACCTTC. The chain couples TRBV6-1 to TRBJ1-2; D gene unclear. The CDR3 consists of 11 residues. Germline V gene sequence: CDR1 MNHNS, CDR2 SASEGT. V was cut by 1 base and J by 8 bases, with 5 bases left in between.

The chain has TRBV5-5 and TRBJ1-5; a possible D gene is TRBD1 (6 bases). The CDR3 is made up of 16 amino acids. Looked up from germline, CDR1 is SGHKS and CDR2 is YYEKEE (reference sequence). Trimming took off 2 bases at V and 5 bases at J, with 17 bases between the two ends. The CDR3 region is CASSLLSTGSDQPQHF. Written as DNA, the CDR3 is TGTGCCAGCAGCTTATTATCTACAGGGTCGGATCAGCCCCAGCATTTT.

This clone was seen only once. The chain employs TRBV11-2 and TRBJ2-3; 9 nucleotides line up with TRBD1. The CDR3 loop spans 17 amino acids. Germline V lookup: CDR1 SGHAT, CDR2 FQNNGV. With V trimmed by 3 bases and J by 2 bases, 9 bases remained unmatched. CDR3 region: CASSFRTGATFTDTQYF. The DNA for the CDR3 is TGTGCCAGCAGCTTTAGGACAGGGGCCACTTTCACAGATACGCAGTATTTT.

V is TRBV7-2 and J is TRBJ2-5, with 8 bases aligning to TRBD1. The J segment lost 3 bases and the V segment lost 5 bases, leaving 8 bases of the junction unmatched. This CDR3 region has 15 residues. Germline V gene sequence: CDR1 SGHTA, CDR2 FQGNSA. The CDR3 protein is CASSPDRGSKETQYF. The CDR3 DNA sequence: TGTGCCAGCAGCCCCGACAGGGGATCGAAAGAGACCCAGTACTTC.

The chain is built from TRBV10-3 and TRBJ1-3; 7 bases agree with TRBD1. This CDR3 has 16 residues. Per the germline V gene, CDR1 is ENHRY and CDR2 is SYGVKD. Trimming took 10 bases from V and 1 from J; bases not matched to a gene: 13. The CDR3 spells CATHRSRGYSGNTIYF. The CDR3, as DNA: TGTGCCACACACCGGAGCAGGGGGTATTCTGGAAACACCATATATTTT.

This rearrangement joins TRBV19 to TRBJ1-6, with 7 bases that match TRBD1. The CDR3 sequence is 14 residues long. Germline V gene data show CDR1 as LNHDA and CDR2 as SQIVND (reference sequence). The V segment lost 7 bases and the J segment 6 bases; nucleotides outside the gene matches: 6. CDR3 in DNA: TGTGCCAGTACCCCGGGACAGACTAATTCACCCCTCCACTTT. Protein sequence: CASTPGQTNSPLHF.

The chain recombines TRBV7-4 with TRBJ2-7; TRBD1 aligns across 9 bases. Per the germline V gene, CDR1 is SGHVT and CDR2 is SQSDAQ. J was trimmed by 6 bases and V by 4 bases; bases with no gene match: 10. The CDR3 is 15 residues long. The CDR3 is CASSSAGTGRVEQYF. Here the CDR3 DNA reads TGTGCCAGCAGCTCAGCCGGGACAGGGAGGGTCGAGCAGTACTTC.

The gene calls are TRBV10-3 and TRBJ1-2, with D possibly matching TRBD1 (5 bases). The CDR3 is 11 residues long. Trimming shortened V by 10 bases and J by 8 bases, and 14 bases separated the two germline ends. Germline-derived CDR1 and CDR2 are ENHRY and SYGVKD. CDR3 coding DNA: TGTGCCACCGGGGGGTTTGCCGGCTACACCTTC. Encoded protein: CATGGFAGYTF.